The rows below give T cell receptor beta chains drawn from one sample of a study of CXCR3-negative and CXCR3-positive naive CD8 T cells. TCRdb reprocessed the 5' RACE reads, keeping one entry per CDR3 protein, no DNA. The listing contains tens of thousands of distinct CDR3 sequences. Sequences were obtained from memory CD8+ T cells from blood. These TCRs come from a human donor in good health. Some clones in this sample may be carry-over from other donors' samples. CDR3s include the opening cysteine and the closing phenylalanine or tryptophan.

J	V	length	CDR3
TRBJ1-4	TRBV7-6	12	CASTDAGQKLFF
TRBJ1-5	TRBV11-3	16	CASSLDGFLGNQPQHF
TRBJ2-3	TRBV4-3	13	CASSQVSTDTQYF
TRBJ2-7	TRBV29-1	12	CSVVAGAVEQYF
TRBJ2-7	TRBV5-1	13	CASSWGHTYEQYF
TRBJ2-3	TRBV28	15	CAASPGREGTDTQYF
TRBJ2-3	TRBV12-3/TRBV12-4	14	CASSLGGRADTQYF
TRBJ2-7	TRBV4-1	15	CASSPVHPSIYEQYF
TRBJ2-7	TRBV4-1	15	CASTPFASGVYEQYF
TRBJ2-7	TRBV12-3/TRBV12-4	12	CASSPGWDEQYF
TRBJ2-1	TRBV12-3/TRBV12-4	16	CASFLLGTSVYNEQFF
TRBJ2-7	TRBV9	13	CASSVGQTYEQYF
TRBJ2-5	TRBV7-2	13	CASSSGAGETQYF
TRBJ2-7	TRBV23-1	15	CASSQGGDGSYEQYF
TRBJ2-4	TRBV9	15	CASSVESTANNIQYF
TRBJ2-3	TRBV7-6	12	CASSFQGDTQYF